This T cell receptor beta chain is from a study of blood T cell repertoires in COVID-19 (TCRdb year 2020). In the study overall: Samples covering the acute and convalescent phases of COVID-19 were provided by collaborators in the United States, Italy and Spain. The material from the prospective study consisted of cDNA or gDNA derived from T cells, B-cell-depleted T cells, or PBMCs. A de-identified subject ID, COVID-19 status, age in years and sex were almost always included in the sample metadata. The dataset comprised deeply sampled blood TCRbeta repertoires from subjects exposed to, actively infected with, or recovered from COVID-19. The repertoires were released in a freely available public database meant as a resource for research on the immune response to SARS-CoV-2. Samples came from the ongoing ImmuneRACE study (first 160 participants) plus 1,254 subjects from 6 global collaborators. Where available, HLA class I and class II types were taken from metadata supplied by the sample provider and were not determined by assay-based typing. On the study overall, not on this receptor specifically: The amount of clinical and demographic metadata varied by source and participant and was provided uncurated.

As concerns this clone: The target of this receptor is not known. Per-base quality was not reported, and no clone a single base away is much larger than it.

Participants in the prospective study were enrolled through a virtual design, were aged about 18 to 90 years, and lived in about 25 United States geographic areas. Cohort assignment in the prospective study relied on participant-reported clinical history from a screening survey and a study questionnaire. ImmuneRACE Cohort 3 recovered participants were defined by two consecutive negative NP/OP PCR tests, healthcare professional clearance, or symptom resolution. In the prospective study, whole blood, serum and a nasopharyngeal or oropharyngeal swab were collected from each participant by mobile phlebotomists. Prospective study participants could optionally give additional blood draws and questionnaires over an approximately two-month period. Before DNA extraction, blood samples from the prospective study were shipped at room temperature or frozen. The immunoSEQ Assay, a bias-controlled multiplex PCR, was used to amplify TCRbeta CDR3 regions from genomic DNA. The paper's data handling went like this. Within the assay, amplification of reference gene primers was used to estimate how many nucleated cells each sample contained. To quantify the absolute abundance of each unique TCRbeta CDR3 rearrangement, sequence reads were collapsed and filtered. For each sample, productive Simpson clonality was calculated as the square root of Simpson's diversity index over productive rearrangements. Sourced from immuneACCESS, this table was stored by TCRdb with only in-frame sequences that have V and J called. A share of the clones is absent; for the studies checked, an unresolved V gene accounts for under half, and the remainder has no known explanation. The V and J calls and the clone size are those of that table, but D and trimming were determined from the DNA. This sample holds roughly 140,000 clones; around 80% were observed only once. About 7.7% of the sample is held by the ten biggest clonotypes.

The specimen was PBMCs or T cells enriched from blood (not recorded which). The source is a man aged 45 to 65 who had recovered from COVID-19.

The nucleotide sequence is given as TGTGCCAGCAGCCCCTCAGGAGTGGCCAGGGGAGCTTTCTTT. Its coded protein is CASSPSGVARGAFF. The chain joins TRBV3-1 (or the pseudogene TRBV3-2) to TRBJ1-1; D gene: possibly TRBD1, on 6 matching bases. The CDR3 runs 14 residues from the cysteine to the phenylalanine. Only CDR3 DNA is held: 42 bases, read in frame from base 1. The junction carries 19 bases between V and J, which are trimmed by 4 bases and 10 bases respectively. CDR1 LGHDT and CDR2 YNNKEL were looked up in the germline V gene (reference sequence).